Presented here are 19 T cell receptor beta chains from one specimen sequenced in a study of CD8+CD57+ T cells in acquired aplastic anemia. Genomic DNA acted as the template from which TCR beta VDJ combination and CDR3 sequence profiling were carried out. Each CDR3 protein gets one entry after TCRdb re-called the reads with MiXCR. The sample records roughly 200,000 distinct CDR3 sequences, less than 65% being singletons. For sequencing, patients were chosen who had shown expansion of CD8+CD57+ cells by flow cytometry. The sequenced material came from sorted CD4+, CD8+, or CD8+CD57+ T cells (not recorded which) from PBMCs. The receptors stem from a human donor with aplastic anemia.

The genes are TRBV20-1 and TRBJ1-1; possible D gene TRBD1, 5 bases. From germline, CDR1 is DFQATT and CDR2 SNEGSKA (reference sequence). This CDR3 spans 15 amino acids. V was trimmed by 5 bases and J by 0 bases, leaving 16 bases between them. This chain's CDR3 is CSAAAGVDMNTEAFF. The CDR3 coding sequence is TGCAGTGCTGCAGCGGGGGTCGACATGAACACTGAAGCTTTCTTT.

The V call is TRBV14, the J call TRBJ2-7; maybe TRBD2 (6 bases). V was cut by 6 bases and J by 2 bases, with 11 bases left in between. The CDR3 has 13 amino acids. The germline V gene encodes CDR1 SGHDN and CDR2 FVKESK. The CDR3 protein is CASSFPGAYEQYF. In DNA, the CDR3 is TGTGCCAGCAGTTTTCCGGGGGCCTACGAGCAGTACTTC.

In this sample, this clonotype turned up a few times. J is TRBJ2-7 and V is TRBV4-1, with 12 bases identical to TRBD2. CDR3 size: 16 residues. Germline-derived CDR1 and CDR2 are MGHRA and YSYEKL. V was pared by 4 bases and J by 4 bases, with 8 bases of the junction left unmatched. CDR3 protein: CASSLRTSGIGYEQYF. The DNA for the CDR3 is TGCGCCAGCAGCCTTAGGACTAGCGGGATTGGATACGAGCAGTACTTC.

The chain uses TRBV2 and TRBJ2-7; D not certain. The V gene lost 1 base and the J gene lost 4 bases, with 2 bases spanning the gap. There are 11 residues in the CDR3. Germline CDR1 reads SNHLY; CDR2 reads FYNNEI. The CDR3 sequence: CASSEVYEQYF. In DNA, the CDR3 is TGTGCCAGCAGTGAAGTGTACGAGCAGTACTTC.

This clonotype showed up just a few times. The chain recombines TRBV7-2 with TRBJ2-3; D not certain. This CDR3 spans 13 amino acids. Germline loops: CDR1 SGHTA, CDR2 FQGNSA. V gave up 3 bases and J gave up 3 bases, with 7 bases separating them. CDR3: CASSFTPTDTQYF. The CDR3 bases are TGTGCCAGCAGCTTCACTCCAACAGATACGCAGTATTTT. Full variable domain (rest looked up from reference TRBV7-2 and TRBJ2-3): GAGVSQSPSNKVTEKGKDVELRCDPISGHTALYWYRQSLGQGLEFLIYFQGNSAPDKSGLPSDRFSAERTGGSVSTLTIQRTQQEDSAVYLCASSFTPTDTQYFGPGTRLTVL.

This rearrangement joins TRBV30 to TRBJ1-5; TRBD1 might be the D (5 bases). The germline V and J ends were trimmed by 1 base and 6 bases, with 10 bases remaining between them. This CDR3 spans 13 amino acids. The germline V gene has CDR1 GTSNPN and CDR2 SVGIG (reference sequence). The CDR3 coding sequence is TGTGCCTGGAGTGGGCAGGGCGGTCAGCCCCAGCATTTT. This translates into CAWSGQGGQPQHF.

V is TRBV9 and J is TRBJ2-7, with 8 bases that match TRBD2. J was trimmed by 2 bases and V by 4 bases; bases with no gene match: 8. Looked up from germline, CDR1 is SGDLS and CDR2 is YYNGEE. This CDR3 is built from 15 residues. In nucleotides, the CDR3 is TGTGCCAGCAGCCAGGGGCGGGGGGCCGCCTACGAGCAGTACTTC. It is translated as CASSQGRGAAYEQYF.

J is TRBJ2-7 and V is TRBV2; TRBD2 agrees at 7 bases. V was pared by 6 bases and J by 0 bases, with 8 bases of the junction left unmatched. The CDR3 length is 15 residues. CDR1 SNHLY and CDR2 FYNNEI come from the germline V gene. Here the CDR3 DNA reads TGTGCCAGCAGGTACCCGGGACTAACCTCCTACGAGCAGTACTTC. Residues: CASRYPGLTSYEQYF. Using reference TRBV2 and TRBJ2-7 for the parts outside the CDR3, the full variable domain is EPEVTQTPSHQVTQMGQEVILRCVPISNHLYFYWYRQILGQKVEFLVSFYNNEISEKSEIFDDQFSVERPDGSNFTLKIRSTKLEDSAMYFCASRYPGLTSYEQYFGPGTRLTVT.

This clonotype came up a few times. This chain links TRBV7-3 with TRBJ2-1, with D uncertain. CDR3 length equals 15 residues. Germline CDR1 and CDR2: SGHTA and FQGTGA. V lost 6 bases to trimming and J lost 0 bases, with 12 bases between them. In DNA form, the CDR3 reads TGTGCCAGCAGTTTACTCCCCCTCTCCTACAATGAGCAGTTCTTC. Its protein is CASSLLPLSYNEQFF.

The CDR3 is CAISDGNQPQHF. The CDR3 coding sequence is TGTGCCATCAGTGACGGCAATCAGCCCCAGCATTTT. The rearrangement joins TRBV10-3 to TRBJ1-5, with D uncertain. The germline V and J ends were trimmed by 3 bases and 2 bases, with 2 bases remaining between them. CDR1 ENHRY and CDR2 SYGVKD come from the germline V gene. CDR3 length: 12 residues.

This clonotype occurred a few times. This sequence joins TRBV10-3 and TRBJ2-2; 7 nucleotides match TRBD2. The CDR3 totals 14 residues. Germline values: CDR1 ENHRY, CDR2 SYGVKD. Germline trimming cut 4 bases from V and 4 bases from J; bases unmatched to any gene: 3. The CDR3: CAISAREGTGELFF. CDR3 DNA sequence: TGTGCCATCAGTGCCAGGGAGGGCACCGGGGAGCTGTTTTTT.

CDR3 in amino acids: CASSFLNEQYF. As DNA, the CDR3 is TGTGCCAGCAGCTTTCTGAACGAGCAGTACTTC. The chain uses TRBV7-9 and TRBJ2-7; no firm D call. The germline V gene has CDR1 SEHNR and CDR2 FQNEAQ (reference sequence). This CDR3 contains 11 residues. Trimming shortened V by 3 bases and J by 5 bases, and 5 bases separated the two germline ends.

The rearrangement links TRBV5-4 to TRBJ2-7; TRBD2 aligns across 7 bases. This CDR3 is 16 amino acids long. The ends lost 4 bases at V and 0 bases at J; junction bases unmatched: 10. Germline V gene lookup returns CDR1 SGHNT and CDR2 YYREEE (reference sequence). CDR3 DNA sequence: TGTGCCAGCAGCCCCGGATGGGGAGGGAACTCCTACGAGCAGTACTTC. This codes for CASSPGWGGNSYEQYF.

In its sample, this clonotype was seen many times. J is TRBJ1-1 and V is TRBV11-3; D is unresolved. The ends were cut back, 1 base at V and 7 bases at J, with 10 bases in the middle. Germline CDR1 reads SGHNT; CDR2 reads YENEEA. The CDR3 covers 13 residues. In nucleotides, the CDR3 is TGTGCCAGCAGCTTAGGAGGAGAGAATGAAGCTTTCTTT. Amino acid sequence: CASSLGGENEAFF.

This clonotype has at least ten counts. The V and J genes are TRBV6-1 and TRBJ2-7; no reliable D call. Trimming shortened V by 1 base and J by 3 bases, and 10 bases separated the two germline ends. The CDR3 spans 14 residues. Germline V lookup: CDR1 MNHNS, CDR2 SASEGT. Written as DNA, the CDR3 is TGTGCCAGCAGTGAAGGGTGGGGTCGCTACGAGCAGTACTTC. Residues: CASSEGWGRYEQYF.

CDR3 amino acids: CASSPREYYEQYF. The CDR3 DNA reads as TGTGCCAGCAGTCCTCGGGAGTACTACGAGCAGTACTTC. This chain links TRBV7-2 with TRBJ2-7, with D perhaps matching TRBD2 (6 bases). The CDR3 consists of 13 residues. V lost 6 bases and J 3 bases, leaving 12 bases between the germline ends. Germline lookup yields CDR1 SGHTA and CDR2 FQGNSA.

V gene TRBV29-1 combines with J gene TRBJ2-7; the D call may be TRBD1 or TRBD2 (5 bases each). Per the germline V gene, CDR1 is SQVTM and CDR2 is ANQGSEA. Trimming shortened V by 2 bases and J by 4 bases, and 12 bases separated the two germline ends. This CDR3 region has 13 residues. CDR3 DNA sequence: TGCAGCGTTGAAAAACCGGGACCTTACGAGCAGTACTTC. Translation gives CSVEKPGPYEQYF.

V gene TRBV19 combines with J gene TRBJ1-3; D unresolved. Germline V gives CDR1 LNHDA, CDR2 SQIVND (reference sequence). V was shortened by 2 bases and J by 2 bases, with 7 bases between the two germline ends. The CDR3 contains 14 residues. DNA for the CDR3: TGTGCCAGTAGTATATTGGGGACTGGAAACACCATATATTTT. Translation gives CASSILGTGNTIYF. The full variable domain, in which reference TRBV19 and TRBJ1-3 provide the parts outside the CDR3, is DGGITQSPKYLFRKEGQNVTLSCEQNLNHDAMYWYRQDPGQGLRLIYYSQIVNDFQKGDIAEGYSVSREKKESFPLTVTSAQKNPTAFYLCASSILGTGNTIYFGEGSWLTVV.

CDR3 protein: CAWSPGVGNTEAFF. In nucleotides, the CDR3 is TGTGCCTGGAGTCCCGGGGTAGGGAACACTGAAGCTTTCTTT. The chain is built from TRBV30 and TRBJ1-1; no firm D call. Germline lookup yields CDR1 GTSNPN and CDR2 SVGIG (reference sequence). CDR3 size: 14 residues. Between the trimmed V and J ends, which lost 2 bases and 1 base, there was a span of 11 bases.